The T cell receptor beta chain under discussion was sequenced for a study of CD8 T cells in Susac syndrome. With random hexamers, roughly 0.45 to 1 ug RNA was reverse transcribed. MiXCR was run by TCRdb on the immunoSEQ multiplex PCR reads, yielding one entry per CDR3 protein. The data hold some 300,000 distinct CDR3 sequences, with around 85% observed a single time. This clonotype was counted between two and nine times. Its antigen is undetermined. In the multiple sclerosis control group, patients were treatment-naive and had stable or active relapsing-remitting disease. Isolation of CD8+ and CD4+ T cells was performed negatively, whereas enrichment of TEMRA cells was done by FACS. General study results and limits: As acknowledged by the study, its TCR sequencing and HLA analysis included a relatively small number of individuals.

The receptor's source is a human donor with multiple sclerosis. Sequenced: CD8+ T cells from PBMCs.

The CDR3, as DNA: TGTGCCAGCAGCCAAGATCTTAGGGGTTACTACAATGAGCAGTTCTTC. Translated: CASSQDLRGYYNEQFF. This chain joins TRBV4-2 and TRBJ2-1; tentatively, D is TRBD1 (5 bases). The CDR3 runs 16 residues. CDR1 is LGHNA, CDR2 YNFKEQ, per germline. V gave up 0 bases and J gave up 3 bases, with 12 bases separating them.